Listed below are T cell receptor beta chains from one sample, sequenced in a study of control samples from healthy donors and cancer patients. Data came from immunoSEQ multiplex PCR; TCRdb stores just in-frame clones and leaves some out. The table has around 89,000 clones, 82% seen once; the top ten hold about 9.2%. The sequenced sample was blood. Receptor source: a woman aged 55-69 years in good health. The CDR3 runs from the conserved cysteine through the conserved F or W. The D gene is left open where the match is weak. Size is stated for part of the rows, as once, few or many counts, or as a class when the clone is expanded.

TRBJ2-3 | TRBV23-1 | 16 | NA | TRBD2 | CASSRPLAGDTDTQYF | TGCGCCAGCAGTCGCCCCTTAGCGGGAGACACAGATACGCAGTATTTT
TRBJ2-4 | TRBV28 | 15 | NA | NA | CASRHNPERKNIQYF | TGTGCCAGCAGACACAACCCGGAAAGGAAAAACATTCAGTACTTC
TRBJ2-7 | TRBV6-5 | 15 | NA | TRBD1 | CASSLRDRGVYEQYF | TGTGCCAGCTCCCTCCGGGACAGGGGGGTTTACGAGCAGTACTTC
TRBJ2-7 | TRBV5-1 | 15 | once | TRBD1 | CASSTGQGRAHEQYF | TGCGCCAGCAGCACAGGACAGGGAAGGGCCCACGAGCAGTACTTC
TRBJ1-1 | TRBV6-5 | 15 | NA | NA | CASSYSRRAPSEAFF | TGTGCCAGCAGTTACTCGCGCAGAGCCCCTTCTGAAGCTTTCTTT
TRBJ1-2 | TRBV18 | 14 | NA | NA | CASSPAARNYGYTF | TGTGCCAGCTCACCCGCAGCGAGGAACTATGGCTACACCTTC
TRBJ1-6 | TRBV7-2 | 14 | NA | NA | CASSLQAHNSPLHF | TGTGCCAGCAGCTTACAGGCCCATAATTCACCCCTCCACTTT
TRBJ2-7 | TRBV5-4 | 13 | NA | TRBD1 | CASSGLTGGEQYF | TGTGCCAGCAGCGGACTCACAGGGGGTGAGCAGTACTTC
TRBJ1-1 | TRBV18 | 14 | NA | NA | CASSPQGTNTEAFF | TGTGCCAGCTCGCCTCAGGGCACGAACACTGAAGCTTTCTTT
TRBJ1-6 | TRBV7-7 | 17 | few | NA | CASSPDLMGRRDSPLHF | TGTGCTAGCAGCCCCGATCTGATGGGGCGTCGTGATTCACCCCTCCACTTT
TRBJ1-1 | TRBV18 | 16 | NA | NA | CASSPPGFNEHTEAFF | TGTGCCAGCTCACCACCGGGGTTCAACGAGCACACTGAAGCTTTCTTT
TRBJ1-5 | TRBV15 | 15 | NA | NA | CATSRDPTSNQPQHF | TGTGCCACCAGCAGAGATCCGACTAGCAATCAGCCCCAGCATTTT
TRBJ2-3 | TRBV11-2 | 15 | NA | TRBD2 | CASSLEGLASDTQYF | TGTGCCAGCAGCTTAGAAGGACTAGCATCGGATACGCAGTATTTT
TRBJ1-1 | TRBV28 | 14 | NA | NA | CASRRWTPNTEAFF | TGTGCCAGCAGACGTTGGACACCGAACACTGAAGCTTTCTTT
TRBJ1-5 | TRBV29-1 | 12 | NA | NA | CSVGGVNQPQHF | TGCAGCGTGGGAGGGGTGAATCAGCCCCAGCATTTT
TRBJ1-2 | TRBV12-3/TRBV12-4 | 13 | NA | TRBD1 | CASTETGTRGYTF | TGTGCCAGCACCGAGACAGGGACCCGTGGCTACACCTTC
TRBJ1-5 | TRBV7-2 | 14 | NA | NA | CASSLGGGWQPQHF | TGTGCCAGCAGCCTCGGGGGGGGCTGGCAGCCCCAGCATTTT
TRBJ2-7 | TRBV29-1 | 12 | NA | TRBD1 | CSVGTGTYEQYF | TGCAGCGTTGGGACAGGGACCTACGAGCAGTACTTC
TRBJ1-2 | TRBV12-3/TRBV12-4 | 13 | once | NA | CASRPTGSYGYTF | TGTGCCAGCAGACCAACAGGGTCCTATGGCTACACCTTC
TRBJ2-5 | TRBV14 | 15 | once | TRBD1 | CASSHDRGRRETQYF | TGTGCCAGCAGTCACGACAGGGGACGAAGAGAGACCCAGTACTTC
TRBJ1-6 | TRBV3-1/TRBV3-2 | 16 | NA | TRBD1 | CASSHTGGSFNSPLHF | TGTGCCAGCAGCCATACAGGGGGAAGTTTCAATTCACCCCTCCACTTT
TRBJ2-5 | TRBV15 | 15 | NA | TRBD1 | CATSRDLRGRETQYF | TGTGCCACCAGCAGAGACCTAAGGGGGCGGGAGACCCAGTACTTC
TRBJ2-5 | TRBV5-1 | 15 | NA | TRBD2 | CASSLVGTSQETQYF | TGCGCCAGCAGCTTGGTCGGGACTAGCCAAGAGACCCAGTACTTC
TRBJ2-1 | TRBV9 | 17 | once | NA | CASSPPTGLVQFSEQFF | TGTGCCAGCAGCCCCCCAACCGGCCTAGTTCAATTTAGTGAGCAGTTCTTC
TRBJ2-7 | TRBV12-3/TRBV12-4 | 13 | NA | NA | CASSFGRVGEQYF | TGTGCCAGCAGTTTTGGCCGGGTCGGCGAGCAGTACTTC
TRBJ2-3 | TRBV28 | 11 | NA | NA | CASSLRDTQYF | TGTGCCAGCAGTCTCCGGGATACGCAGTATTTT
TRBJ1-2 | TRBV6-1 | 15 | NA | NA | CASSEGPGNLYGYTF | TGTGCCAGCAGTGAAGGGCCAGGGAATCTTTATGGCTACACCTTC
TRBJ2-2 | TRBV27 | 14 | NA | NA | CASSLGTYTGELFF | TGTGCCAGCAGTTTGGGGACCTACACCGGGGAGCTGTTTTTT
TRBJ1-1 | TRBV6-5 | 16 | NA | TRBD1 | CASSWYRGMRNTEAFF | TGTGCCAGCAGTTGGTACAGGGGGATGAGGAACACTGAAGCTTTCTTT
TRBJ1-4 | TRBV7-2 | 15 | few | TRBD1 | CASSWDRADNEKLFF | TGTGCCAGCAGCTGGGACAGGGCGGATAATGAAAAACTGTTTTTT
TRBJ2-1 | TRBV6-5 | 14 | NA | NA | CASSYVRGYNEQFF | TGTGCCAGCAGTTACGTACGGGGCTACAATGAGCAGTTCTTC
TRBJ2-6 | TRBV14 | 17 | NA | NA | CASSPRGGLHGANVLTF | TGTGCCAGCAGCCCCCGTGGGGGGCTTCACGGGGCCAACGTCCTGACTTTC
TRBJ2-1 | TRBV18 | 12 | NA | NA | CASSSWNNEQFF | TGTGCCAGCTCATCATGGAACAATGAGCAGTTCTTC
TRBJ2-1 | TRBV11-3 | 14 | NA | NA | CASSTGSSYNEQFF | TGTGCCAGCAGCACCGGTAGCTCCTACAATGAGCAGTTCTTC
TRBJ2-1 | TRBV7-2 | 17 | NA | TRBD2 | CASSLAAGTSSSPEQFF | TGTGCCAGCAGCTTAGCGGCCGGGACTAGCTCTTCTCCTGAGCAGTTCTTC
TRBJ1-3 | TRBV5-1 | 14 | few | NA | CASSLQPSGNTIYF | TGCGCCAGCAGCTTACAGCCCTCTGGAAACACCATATATTTT
TRBJ2-1 | TRBV19 | 21 | medium-sized | NA | CASTKGLRNRVPPYHYNEQFF | TGTGCCAGTACCAAGGGACTCCGAAACAGGGTACCCCCATACCACTACAATGAGCAGTTCTTC
TRBJ1-5 | TRBV29-1 | 13 | NA | TRBD1 | CSVGQGLLQPQHF | TGCAGCGTCGGACAGGGCCTGTTACAGCCCCAGCATTTT
TRBJ1-2 | TRBV28 | 12 | few | NA | CASSLTDYGYTF | TGTGCCAGCAGTTTAACCGATTATGGCTACACCTTC
TRBJ2-1 | TRBV7-2 | 15 | once | TRBD1 | CASSLSPGQGYEQFF | TGTGCCAGCAGTCTATCCCCGGGACAGGGGTATGAGCAGTTCTTC
TRBJ1-4 | TRBV2 | 15 | NA | NA | CASSDQGKTNEKLFF | TGTGCCAGCAGCGACCAGGGGAAAACTAATGAAAAACTGTTTTTT
TRBJ1-6 | TRBV6-2/TRBV6-3 | 14 | NA | NA | CASSWGGYNSPLHF | TGTGCCAGCAGTTGGGGAGGCTATAATTCACCCCTCCACTTT
TRBJ1-1 | TRBV19 | 14 | NA | NA | CASSAGHLNTEAFF | TGTGCCAGTAGTGCGGGACACCTGAACACTGAAGCTTTCTTT
TRBJ2-1 | TRBV9 | 14 | NA | TRBD1 | CASSPGQGDNEQFF | TGTGCCAGCAGTCCGGGACAGGGAGACAATGAGCAGTTCTTC
TRBJ2-6 | TRBV19 | 13 | NA | NA | CASSVSGANVLTF | TGTGCCAGTAGTGTCTCTGGGGCCAACGTCCTGACTTTC
TRBJ1-2 | TRBV19 | 14 | NA | NA | CASKLGTHNYGYTF | TGTGCCAGTAAACTTGGGACACACAACTATGGCTACACCTTC
TRBJ1-5 | TRBV5-5 | 16 | NA | NA | CASSLEGGRGGQPQHF | TGTGCCAGCAGCTTGGAGGGGGGCAGGGGAGGTCAGCCCCAGCATTTT
TRBJ2-7 | TRBV3-1/TRBV3-2 | 18 | NA | TRBD2 | CASSQDWTGGFISYEQYF | TGTGCCAGCAGCCAAGACTGGACCGGGGGGTTCATCTCCTACGAGCAGTACTTC
TRBJ2-3 | TRBV28 | 16 | NA | NA | CASSLGPRGSTDTQYF | TGTGCCAGCAGTTTGGGGCCCCGGGGGAGCACAGATACGCAGTATTTT
TRBJ2-1 | TRBV19 | 16 | NA | TRBD1 | CATQPRTGYSYNEQFF | TGTGCCACCCAACCCAGGACAGGGTACTCCTACAATGAGCAGTTCTTC
TRBJ1-1 | TRBV29-1 | 15 | NA | TRBD1 | CSVIGTGRANTEAFF | TGCAGCGTAATTGGGACAGGTCGGGCGAACACTGAAGCTTTCTTT
TRBJ2-7 | TRBV6-6 | 14 | NA | TRBD2 | CASSYSERGYEQYF | TGTGCCAGCAGTTACTCGGAGCGGGGCTACGAGCAGTACTTC
TRBJ2-3 | TRBV7-9 | 16 | NA | NA | CASSSIRDGYTDTQYF | TGTGCCAGCAGCTCCATCCGGGACGGTTACACAGATACGCAGTATTTT